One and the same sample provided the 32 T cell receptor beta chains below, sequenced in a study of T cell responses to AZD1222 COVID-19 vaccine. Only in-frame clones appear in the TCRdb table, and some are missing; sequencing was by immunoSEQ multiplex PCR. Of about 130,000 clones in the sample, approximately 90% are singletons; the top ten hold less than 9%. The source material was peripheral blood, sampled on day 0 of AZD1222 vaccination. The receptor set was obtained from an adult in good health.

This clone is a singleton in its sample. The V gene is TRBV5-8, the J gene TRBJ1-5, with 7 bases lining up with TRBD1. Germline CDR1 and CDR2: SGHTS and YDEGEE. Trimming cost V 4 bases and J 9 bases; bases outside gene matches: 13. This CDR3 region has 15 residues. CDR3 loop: CASSMPGTAFSPQHF. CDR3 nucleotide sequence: TGTGCCAGCAGCATGCCCGGGACAGCCTTCTCGCCCCAGCATTTT.

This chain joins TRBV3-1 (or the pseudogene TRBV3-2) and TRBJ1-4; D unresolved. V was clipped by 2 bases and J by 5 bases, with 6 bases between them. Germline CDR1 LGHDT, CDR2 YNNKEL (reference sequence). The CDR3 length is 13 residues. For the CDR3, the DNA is TGTGCCAGCAGCCAACTCAGAAATGAAAAACTGTTTTTT. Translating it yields CASSQLRNEKLFF.

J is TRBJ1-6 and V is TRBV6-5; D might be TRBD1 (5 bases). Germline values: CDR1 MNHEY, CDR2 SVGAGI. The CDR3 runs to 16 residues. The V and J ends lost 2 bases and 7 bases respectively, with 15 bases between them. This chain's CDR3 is CASSYLSGRANSPLHF. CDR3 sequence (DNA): TGTGCCAGCAGTTACCTGTCGGGACGGGCAAATTCACCCCTCCACTTT.

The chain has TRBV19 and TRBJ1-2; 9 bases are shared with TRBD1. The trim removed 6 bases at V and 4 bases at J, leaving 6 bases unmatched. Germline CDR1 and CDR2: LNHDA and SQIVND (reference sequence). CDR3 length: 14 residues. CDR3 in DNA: TGTGCCAGTAGGCGACAGGGGGTGGGCTATGGCTACACCTTC. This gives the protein CASRRQGVGYGYTF.

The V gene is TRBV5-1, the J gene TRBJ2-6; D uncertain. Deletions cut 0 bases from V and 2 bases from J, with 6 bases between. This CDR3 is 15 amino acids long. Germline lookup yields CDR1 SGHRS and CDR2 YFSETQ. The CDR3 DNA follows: TGCGCCAGCAGCTTGGTGCAGACTGGGGCCAACGTCCTGACTTTC. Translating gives CASSLVQTGANVLTF.

CDR3 nucleotides: TGTGCCAGCAGTACGGGACACCCGCAGCCCCAGCATTTT. Encoded protein: CASSTGHPQPQHF. The V and J genes are TRBV2 and TRBJ1-5, with a possible D match to TRBD1 (6 bases). Germline V CDR1 and CDR2: SNHLY, FYNNEI. V gave up 5 bases and J gave up 7 bases, with 12 bases separating them. CDR3 size: 13 residues.

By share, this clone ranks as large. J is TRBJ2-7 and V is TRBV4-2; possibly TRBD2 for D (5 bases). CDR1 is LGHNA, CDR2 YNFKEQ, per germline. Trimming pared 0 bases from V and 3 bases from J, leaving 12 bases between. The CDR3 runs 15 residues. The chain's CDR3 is CASSQEGSGVYEQYF. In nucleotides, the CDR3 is TGTGCCAGCAGCCAAGAAGGGAGTGGTGTCTACGAGCAGTACTTC.

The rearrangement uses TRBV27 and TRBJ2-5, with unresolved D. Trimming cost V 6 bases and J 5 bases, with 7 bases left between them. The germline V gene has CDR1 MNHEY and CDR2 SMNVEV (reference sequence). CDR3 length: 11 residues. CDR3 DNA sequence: TGTGCCAGCAGGGGTTGGGAGACCCAGTACTTC. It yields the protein CASRGWETQYF.

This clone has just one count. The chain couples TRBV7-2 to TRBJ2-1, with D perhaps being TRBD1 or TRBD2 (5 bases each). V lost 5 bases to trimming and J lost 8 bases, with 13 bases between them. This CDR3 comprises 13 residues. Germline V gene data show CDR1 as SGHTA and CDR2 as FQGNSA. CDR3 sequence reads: CASSPPGADEQFF. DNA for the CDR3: TGTGCCAGCAGCCCCCCCGGGGCGGATGAGCAGTTCTTC.

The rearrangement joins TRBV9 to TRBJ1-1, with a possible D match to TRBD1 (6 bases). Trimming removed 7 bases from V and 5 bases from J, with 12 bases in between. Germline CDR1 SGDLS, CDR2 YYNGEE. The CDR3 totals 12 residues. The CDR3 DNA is TGTGCCAGCTCTAAACAGGGAACTGAAGCTTTCTTT. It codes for CASSKQGTEAFF.

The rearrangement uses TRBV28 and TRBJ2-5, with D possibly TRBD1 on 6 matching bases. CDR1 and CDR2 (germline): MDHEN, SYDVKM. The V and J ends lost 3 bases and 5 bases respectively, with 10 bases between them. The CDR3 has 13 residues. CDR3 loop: CASSFHRAETQYF. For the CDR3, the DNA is TGTGCCAGCAGTTTTCACAGGGCGGAGACCCAGTACTTC. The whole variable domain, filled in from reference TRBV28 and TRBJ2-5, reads DVKVTQSSRYLVKRTGEKVFLECVQDMDHENMFWYRQDPGLGLRLIYFSYDVKMKEKGDIPEGYSVSREKKERFSLILESASTNQTSMYLCASSFHRAETQYFGPGTRLLVL.

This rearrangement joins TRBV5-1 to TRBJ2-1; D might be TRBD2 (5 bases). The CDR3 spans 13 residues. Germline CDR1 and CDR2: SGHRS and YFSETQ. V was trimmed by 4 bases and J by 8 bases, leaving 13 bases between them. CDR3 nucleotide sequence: TGCGCCAGCAGCCTTCCCCTAGCCGATGAGCAGTTCTTC. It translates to CASSLPLADEQFF.

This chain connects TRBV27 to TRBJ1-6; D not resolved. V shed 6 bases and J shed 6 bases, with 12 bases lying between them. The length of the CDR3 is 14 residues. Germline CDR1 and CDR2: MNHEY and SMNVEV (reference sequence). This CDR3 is CASRGTLGNSPLHF. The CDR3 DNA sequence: TGTGCCAGCAGGGGAACCCTCGGTAATTCACCCCTCCACTTT.

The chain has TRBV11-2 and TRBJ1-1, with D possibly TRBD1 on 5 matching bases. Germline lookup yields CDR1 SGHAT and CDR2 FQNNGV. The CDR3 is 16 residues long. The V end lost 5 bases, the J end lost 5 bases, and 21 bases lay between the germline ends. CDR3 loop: CASSQWQGRRTTEAFF. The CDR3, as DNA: TGTGCCAGCAGCCAATGGCAGGGTAGGAGGACTACTGAAGCTTTCTTT.

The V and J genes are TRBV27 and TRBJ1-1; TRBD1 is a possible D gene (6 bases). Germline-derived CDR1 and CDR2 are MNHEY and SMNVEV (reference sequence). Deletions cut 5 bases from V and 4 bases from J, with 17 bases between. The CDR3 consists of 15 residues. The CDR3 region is CASSATLGAVTEAFF. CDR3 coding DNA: TGTGCCAGCAGTGCAACCTTGGGGGCGGTCACTGAAGCTTTCTTT.

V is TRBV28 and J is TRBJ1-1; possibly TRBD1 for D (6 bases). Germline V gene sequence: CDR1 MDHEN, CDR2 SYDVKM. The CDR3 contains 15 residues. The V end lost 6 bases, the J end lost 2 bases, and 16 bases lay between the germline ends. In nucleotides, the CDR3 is TGTGCCAGCAGCCCATACGAGGACAGTAACACTGAAGCTTTCTTT. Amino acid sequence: CASSPYEDSNTEAFF.

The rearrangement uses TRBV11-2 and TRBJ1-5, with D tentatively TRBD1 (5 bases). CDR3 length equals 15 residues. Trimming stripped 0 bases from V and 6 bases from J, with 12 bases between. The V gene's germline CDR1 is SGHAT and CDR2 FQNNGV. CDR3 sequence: CASSLELDKSQPQHF. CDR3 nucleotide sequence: TGTGCCAGCAGCTTAGAGTTGGACAAGTCTCAGCCCCAGCATTTT.

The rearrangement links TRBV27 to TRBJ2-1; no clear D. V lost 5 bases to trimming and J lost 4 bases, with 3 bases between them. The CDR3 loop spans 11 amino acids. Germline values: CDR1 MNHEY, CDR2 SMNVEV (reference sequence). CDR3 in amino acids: CASSQYNEQFF. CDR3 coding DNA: TGTGCCAGCAGTCAATACAATGAGCAGTTCTTC.

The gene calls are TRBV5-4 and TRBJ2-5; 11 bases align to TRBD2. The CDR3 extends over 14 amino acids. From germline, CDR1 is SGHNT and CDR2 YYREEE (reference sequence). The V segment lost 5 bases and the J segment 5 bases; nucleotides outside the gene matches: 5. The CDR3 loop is CASRGGTSGETQYF. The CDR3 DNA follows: TGTGCCAGCAGGGGTGGGACTAGCGGCGAGACCCAGTACTTC.

CDR3 region: CASSDGAAGSPLHF. The CDR3 nucleotides are TGTGCCAGCAGCGATGGGGCTGCAGGATCACCCCTCCACTTT. The rearrangement joins TRBV9 to TRBJ1-6; D possibly corresponds to TRBD1 (5 bases). V was trimmed by 3 bases and J by 10 bases, leaving 14 bases between them. This CDR3 comprises 14 residues. Germline V gives CDR1 SGDLS, CDR2 YYNGEE.

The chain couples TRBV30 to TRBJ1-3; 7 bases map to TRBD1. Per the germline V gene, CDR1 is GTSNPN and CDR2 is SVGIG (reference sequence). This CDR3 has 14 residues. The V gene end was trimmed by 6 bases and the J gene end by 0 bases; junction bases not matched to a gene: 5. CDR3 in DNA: TGTGCCTGTACGGGACAGTTCTCTGGAAACACCATATATTTT. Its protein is CACTGQFSGNTIYF.

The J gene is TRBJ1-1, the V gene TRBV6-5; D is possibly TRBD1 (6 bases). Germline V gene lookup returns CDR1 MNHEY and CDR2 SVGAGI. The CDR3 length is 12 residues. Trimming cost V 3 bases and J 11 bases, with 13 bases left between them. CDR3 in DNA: TGTGCCAGCAGTTATCCCGGGGGGGCGGCTTTCTTT. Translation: CASSYPGGAAFF.

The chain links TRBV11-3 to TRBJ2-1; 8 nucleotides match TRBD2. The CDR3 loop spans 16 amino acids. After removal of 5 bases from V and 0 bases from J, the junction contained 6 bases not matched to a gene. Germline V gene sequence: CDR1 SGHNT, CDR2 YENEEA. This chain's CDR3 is CASSPGGASSYNEQFF. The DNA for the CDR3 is TGTGCCAGCAGCCCGGGAGGGGCCAGCTCCTACAATGAGCAGTTCTTC.

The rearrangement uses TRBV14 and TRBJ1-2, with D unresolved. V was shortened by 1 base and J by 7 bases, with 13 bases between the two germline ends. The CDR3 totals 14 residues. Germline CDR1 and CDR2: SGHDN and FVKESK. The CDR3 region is CASSQGMGEGGYTF. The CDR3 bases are TGTGCCAGCAGCCAAGGGATGGGAGAAGGTGGCTACACCTTC.

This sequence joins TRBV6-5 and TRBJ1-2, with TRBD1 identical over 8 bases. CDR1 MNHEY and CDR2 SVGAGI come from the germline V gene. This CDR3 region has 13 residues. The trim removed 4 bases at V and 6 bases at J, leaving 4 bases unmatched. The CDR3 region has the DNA TGTGCCAGCAGTTGGAGGACAGGGAATGGCTACACCTTC. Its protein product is CASSWRTGNGYTF.

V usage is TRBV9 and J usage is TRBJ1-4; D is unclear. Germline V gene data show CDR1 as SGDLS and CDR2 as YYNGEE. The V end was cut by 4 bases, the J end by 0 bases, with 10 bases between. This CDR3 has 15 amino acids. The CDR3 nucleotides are TGTGCCAGCAGCCTAGGAGGATCAACTAATGAAAAACTGTTTTTT. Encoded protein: CASSLGGSTNEKLFF.

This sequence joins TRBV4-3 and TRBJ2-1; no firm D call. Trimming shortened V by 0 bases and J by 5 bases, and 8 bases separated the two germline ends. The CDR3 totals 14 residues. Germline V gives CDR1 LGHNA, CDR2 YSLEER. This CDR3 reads CASSQDQRDNEQFF. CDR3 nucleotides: TGCGCCAGCAGCCAAGATCAGCGTGACAATGAGCAGTTCTTC.

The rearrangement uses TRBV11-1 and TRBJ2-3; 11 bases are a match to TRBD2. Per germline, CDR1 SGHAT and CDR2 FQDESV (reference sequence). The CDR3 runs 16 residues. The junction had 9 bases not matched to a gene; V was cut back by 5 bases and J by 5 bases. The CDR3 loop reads CASSPRLAGGKDTQYF. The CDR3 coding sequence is TGTGCCAGCAGCCCCCGCTTAGCGGGGGGGAAAGATACGCAGTATTTT.

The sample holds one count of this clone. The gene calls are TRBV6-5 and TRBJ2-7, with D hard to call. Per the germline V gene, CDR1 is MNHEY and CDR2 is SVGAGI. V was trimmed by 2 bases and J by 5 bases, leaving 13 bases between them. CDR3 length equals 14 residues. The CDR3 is CASSYASFGDEQYF. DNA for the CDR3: TGTGCCAGCAGTTACGCGTCTTTCGGAGACGAGCAGTACTTC.

DNA for the CDR3: TGTGCCAGCAGCCAACTAAGTTTAGAAGCTTTCTTT. It codes for CASSQLSLEAFF. The rearrangement links TRBV28 to TRBJ1-1; D is undetermined. Germline CDR1 and CDR2: MDHEN and SYDVKM. V lost 6 bases and J lost 8, with 13 bases in between. The CDR3 is 12 residues long. Filled out from reference TRBV28 and TRBJ1-1, the complete variable domain reads DVKVTQSSRYLVKRTGEKVFLECVQDMDHENMFWYRQDPGLGLRLIYFSYDVKMKEKGDIPEGYSVSREKKERFSLILESASTNQTSMYLCASSQLSLEAFFGQGTRLTVV.

CDR3 DNA sequence: TGTGCCAGCAGCCAAACCGACAGGAGGGACTATGGCTACACCTTC. Amino acid sequence: CASSQTDRRDYGYTF. The chain uses TRBV4-2 and TRBJ1-2; D might be TRBD1 (6 bases). The ends were cut back, 2 bases at V and 3 bases at J, with 13 bases in the middle. Germline V CDR1 and CDR2: LGHNA, YNFKEQ. The CDR3 totals 15 residues.

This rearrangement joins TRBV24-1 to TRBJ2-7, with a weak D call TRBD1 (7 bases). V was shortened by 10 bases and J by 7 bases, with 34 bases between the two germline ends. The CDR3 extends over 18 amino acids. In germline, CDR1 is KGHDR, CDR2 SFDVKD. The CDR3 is CATRYLASRGPCRGEQYF. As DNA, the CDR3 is TGTGCCACTAGGTACCTAGCATCGAGGGGGCCGTGCCGGGGGGAGCAGTACTTC.